A selection of T cell receptor beta chains follows, all from one sample in a study of T cell responses to AZD1222 COVID-19 vaccine. Data came from immunoSEQ multiplex PCR; TCRdb stores just in-frame clones and leaves some out. The sample lists about 86,000 clones, approximately 78% occurring once. This specimen was peripheral blood, taken on day 0 of AZD1222 vaccination. These receptors all come from an adult in good health. Both conserved end residues are part of each CDR3. The D gene is left open where the match is weak. Not every row has a clone size; where given, it reads once, few, many or a size class.

d_call: -
j_call: TRBJ1-5
clone_size: -
v_call: TRBV28
cdr3_aa: CASSSGGGQNQPQHF
cdr3_nt: TGTGCCAGCAGCTCGGGCGGGGGGCAAAATCAGCCCCAGCATTTT

d_call: -
j_call: TRBJ1-5
clone_size: -
v_call: TRBV28
cdr3_aa: CASSPHSDGGQPQHF
cdr3_nt: TGTGCCAGCAGCCCACACTCAGACGGGGGTCAGCCCCAGCATTTT

d_call: -
j_call: TRBJ1-1
clone_size: -
v_call: TRBV6-5
cdr3_aa: CASSYSVNTEAFF
cdr3_nt: TGTGCCAGCAGTTACTCGGTGAACACTGAAGCTTTCTTT

d_call: TRBD2
j_call: TRBJ2-2
clone_size: -
v_call: TRBV5-8
cdr3_aa: CASSLGTSGRTGELFF
cdr3_nt: TGTGCCAGCAGCTTAGGGACTAGCGGGAGAACCGGGGAGCTGTTTTTT

d_call: -
j_call: TRBJ2-1
clone_size: -
v_call: TRBV25-1
cdr3_aa: CASSDPGTEEGEQFF
cdr3_nt: TGTGCCAGCAGTGATCCCGGGACTGAGGAAGGCGAGCAGTTCTTC

d_call: -
j_call: TRBJ1-2
clone_size: -
v_call: TRBV11-3
cdr3_aa: CASSWRGANYGYTF
cdr3_nt: TGTGCCAGCAGCTGGAGGGGAGCTAACTATGGCTACACCTTC

d_call: TRBD2
j_call: TRBJ2-5
clone_size: -
v_call: TRBV5-5
cdr3_aa: CASSRSGSGQETQYF
cdr3_nt: TGTGCCAGCAGCAGGAGCGGGAGTGGACAAGAGACCCAGTACTTC

d_call: -
j_call: TRBJ1-2
clone_size: -
v_call: TRBV4-2
cdr3_aa: CASSRDISNYGYTF
cdr3_nt: TGTGCCAGCAGCCGGGACATCTCTAACTATGGCTACACCTTC

d_call: -
j_call: TRBJ1-1
clone_size: -
v_call: TRBV23-1
cdr3_aa: CASSQSVWGDTEAFF
cdr3_nt: TGCGCCAGCAGTCAATCGGTGTGGGGGGACACTGAAGCTTTCTTT

d_call: -
j_call: TRBJ1-1
clone_size: -
v_call: TRBV18
cdr3_aa: CASSPLGTEAFF
cdr3_nt: TGTGCCAGCTCCCCACTGGGCACTGAAGCTTTCTTT

d_call: TRBD1
j_call: TRBJ1-1
clone_size: -
v_call: TRBV2
cdr3_aa: CASSELGQGTGTEAFF
cdr3_nt: TGTGCCAGCAGTGAATTGGGACAGGGTACGGGCACTGAAGCTTTCTTT

d_call: -
j_call: TRBJ1-2
clone_size: -
v_call: TRBV5-4
cdr3_aa: CASSPDSNYGYTF
cdr3_nt: TGTGCCAGCAGTCCTGACAGTAACTATGGCTACACCTTC

d_call: TRBD1
j_call: TRBJ1-2
clone_size: -
v_call: TRBV9
cdr3_aa: CASSTGTGVFGYTF
cdr3_nt: TGTGCCAGCAGCACGGGGACAGGGGTTTTCGGCTACACCTTC

d_call: TRBD1
j_call: TRBJ1-1
clone_size: -
v_call: TRBV6-5
cdr3_aa: CASRTGGQANTEAFF
cdr3_nt: TGTGCCAGCAGGACGGGGGGACAGGCGAACACTGAAGCTTTCTTT

d_call: -
j_call: TRBJ1-2
clone_size: -
v_call: TRBV6-5
cdr3_aa: CASSRLTAIYGYTF
cdr3_nt: TGTGCCAGCAGTCGGCTGACAGCAATCTATGGCTACACCTTC

d_call: TRBD2
j_call: TRBJ2-1
clone_size: -
v_call: TRBV7-8
cdr3_aa: CASSLRGLAGYDEQFF
cdr3_nt: TGTGCCAGCAGCCTTAGAGGACTAGCGGGATACGACGAGCAGTTCTTC

d_call: -
j_call: TRBJ2-3
clone_size: -
v_call: TRBV10-3
cdr3_aa: CAISEEQITDTQYF
cdr3_nt: TGTGCCATCAGTGAAGAACAGATCACAGATACGCAGTATTTT

d_call: -
j_call: TRBJ2-7
clone_size: -
v_call: TRBV11-2
cdr3_aa: CASSRVRYEQYF
cdr3_nt: TGTGCCAGCAGCAGGGTACGTTACGAGCAGTACTTC

d_call: -
j_call: TRBJ2-7
clone_size: -
v_call: TRBV5-1
cdr3_aa: CASSLWGPTNEQYF
cdr3_nt: TGCGCCAGCAGCTTGTGGGGCCCGACAAACGAGCAGTACTTC

d_call: -
j_call: TRBJ2-1
clone_size: -
v_call: TRBV11-2
cdr3_aa: CACEQRSSYNEQFF
cdr3_nt: TGTGCCTGCGAACAGAGGAGTTCCTACAATGAGCAGTTCTTC

d_call: -
j_call: TRBJ1-3
clone_size: -
v_call: TRBV6-2/TRBV6-3
cdr3_aa: CASSPTFSNSGNTIYF
cdr3_nt: TGTGCCAGCAGCCCTACGTTTTCCAACTCTGGAAACACCATATATTTT

d_call: -
j_call: TRBJ2-3
clone_size: -
v_call: TRBV6-1
cdr3_aa: CASSEWVSRGESTDTQYF
cdr3_nt: TGTGCCAGCAGTGAATGGGTTTCTCGGGGTGAGAGCACAGATACGCAGTATTTT

d_call: TRBD2
j_call: TRBJ2-7
clone_size: -
v_call: TRBV5-6
cdr3_aa: CASSPTSGSPYEQYF
cdr3_nt: TGTGCCAGCAGCCCAACTAGCGGGAGCCCCTACGAGCAGTACTTC

d_call: -
j_call: TRBJ2-3
clone_size: -
v_call: TRBV19
cdr3_aa: CASSIEAETREYF
cdr3_nt: TGTGCCAGTAGTATAGAGGCCGAAACTAGGGAGTATTTT

d_call: TRBD2
j_call: TRBJ2-2
clone_size: few
v_call: TRBV9
cdr3_aa: CASSVALLAGDTGELFF
cdr3_nt: TGTGCCAGCAGCGTAGCCCTACTAGCGGGAGACACCGGGGAGCTGTTTTTT

d_call: -
j_call: TRBJ1-2
clone_size: -
v_call: TRBV6-4
cdr3_aa: CARRACSTF
cdr3_nt: TGTGCCCGTCGGGCCTGTTCCACCTTC

d_call: -
j_call: TRBJ2-7
clone_size: few
v_call: TRBV7-2
cdr3_aa: CASSLDSSGVNEQYF
cdr3_nt: TGTGCCAGCAGCTTAGACTCTAGTGGGGTAAACGAGCAGTACTTC

d_call: -
j_call: TRBJ1-1
clone_size: -
v_call: TRBV2
cdr3_aa: CASRGLRGETMNTEAFF
cdr3_nt: TGTGCCAGCAGGGGTTTAAGGGGAGAAACCATGAACACTGAAGCTTTCTTT

d_call: -
j_call: TRBJ1-4
clone_size: -
v_call: TRBV6-5
cdr3_aa: CASSYSLSSTNEKLFF
cdr3_nt: TGTGCCAGCAGTTACTCGCTAAGTTCAACTAATGAAAAACTGTTTTTT

d_call: -
j_call: TRBJ1-1
clone_size: -
v_call: TRBV24-1
cdr3_aa: CAISGLEEGKGEAFF
cdr3_nt: TGTGCCATCTCGGGATTGGAGGAGGGGAAGGGTGAAGCTTTCTTT

d_call: TRBD1
j_call: TRBJ2-5
clone_size: -
v_call: TRBV18
cdr3_aa: CASSPPDRVETQYF
cdr3_nt: TGTGCCAGCTCACCACCAGACAGGGTAGAGACCCAGTACTTC

d_call: -
j_call: TRBJ2-1
clone_size: -
v_call: TRBV28
cdr3_aa: CASSPRSARNEQFF
cdr3_nt: TGTGCCAGCAGCCCGCGATCCGCACGCAATGAGCAGTTCTTC

d_call: TRBD2
j_call: TRBJ2-1
clone_size: few
v_call: TRBV10-3
cdr3_aa: CAISEQGTIGYNEQFF
cdr3_nt: TGTGCCATCAGTGAGCAAGGGACTATCGGGTACAATGAGCAGTTCTTC

d_call: -
j_call: TRBJ2-1
clone_size: -
v_call: TRBV2
cdr3_aa: CASVEGVVTGEQFF
cdr3_nt: TGTGCCAGCGTAGAGGGGGTGGTCACTGGGGAGCAGTTCTTC

d_call: TRBD1
j_call: TRBJ1-5
clone_size: -
v_call: TRBV11-3
cdr3_aa: CASSPDRVDNQPQHF
cdr3_nt: TGTGCCAGCAGCCCGGACAGGGTCGACAATCAGCCCCAGCATTTT

d_call: -
j_call: TRBJ1-5
clone_size: -
v_call: TRBV30
cdr3_aa: CAWSEIGRNNQPQHF
cdr3_nt: TGTGCCTGGAGTGAAATCGGGCGGAACAATCAGCCCCAGCATTTT

d_call: TRBD1
j_call: TRBJ2-2
clone_size: -
v_call: TRBV18
cdr3_aa: CASSWTGNTGELFF
cdr3_nt: TGTGCCAGCTCCTGGACAGGGAACACCGGGGAGCTGTTTTTT

d_call: -
j_call: TRBJ1-6
clone_size: -
v_call: TRBV18
cdr3_aa: CASSLFSLGRDSPLHF
cdr3_nt: TGTGCCAGCTCACTCTTTTCGTTGGGTAGAGATTCACCCCTCCACTTT

d_call: TRBD1
j_call: TRBJ1-5
clone_size: few
v_call: TRBV27
cdr3_aa: CAITGTGKGQPQHF
cdr3_nt: TGTGCCATTACCGGGACAGGGAAAGGACAGCCCCAGCATTTT

d_call: -
j_call: TRBJ1-6
clone_size: -
v_call: TRBV30
cdr3_aa: CAWRNALGRGSPLHF
cdr3_nt: TGTGCCTGGAGGAATGCGCTCGGAAGAGGTTCACCCCTCCACTTT

d_call: -
j_call: TRBJ2-7
clone_size: -
v_call: TRBV30
cdr3_aa: CAWSVHDWTVSYEQYF
cdr3_nt: TGTGCCTGGAGTGTACATGATTGGACGGTCTCCTACGAGCAGTACTTC

d_call: -
j_call: TRBJ1-6
clone_size: -
v_call: TRBV10-2
cdr3_aa: CASSGGNLNSPLHF
cdr3_nt: TGCGCCAGCAGTGGGGGCAACCTTAATTCACCCCTCCACTTT

d_call: TRBD1
j_call: TRBJ1-1
clone_size: -
v_call: TRBV13
cdr3_aa: CASSLVWGQGHLNTEAFF
cdr3_nt: TGTGCCAGCAGCTTAGTTTGGGGACAGGGGCATTTGAACACTGAAGCTTTCTTT

d_call: -
j_call: TRBJ2-1
clone_size: -
v_call: TRBV12-3/TRBV12-4
cdr3_aa: CASSLNDEQFF
cdr3_nt: TGTGCCAGCAGTTTAAACGATGAGCAGTTCTTC

d_call: TRBD1
j_call: TRBJ1-1
clone_size: -
v_call: TRBV5-4
cdr3_aa: CASSQGVAEAFF
cdr3_nt: TGTGCCAGCAGTCAGGGGGTCGCTGAAGCTTTCTTT

d_call: -
j_call: TRBJ1-4
clone_size: -
v_call: TRBV28
cdr3_aa: CASSRGGGREKLFF
cdr3_nt: TGTGCCAGCAGCCGGGGAGGCGGGCGAGAAAAACTGTTTTTT

d_call: -
j_call: TRBJ2-7
clone_size: -
v_call: TRBV7-9
cdr3_aa: CASSPGGSGISYEQYF
cdr3_nt: TGTGCCAGCAGTCCCGGGGGTAGCGGCATCTCCTACGAGCAGTACTTC

d_call: -
j_call: TRBJ1-1
clone_size: -
v_call: TRBV5-6
cdr3_aa: CASSARGDMNTEAFF
cdr3_nt: TGTGCCAGCAGCGCCAGGGGCGACATGAACACTGAAGCTTTCTTT

d_call: TRBD2
j_call: TRBJ2-5
clone_size: -
v_call: TRBV24-1
cdr3_aa: CATSDPSSGGETQYF
cdr3_nt: TGTGCCACCAGTGACCCTAGCTCGGGGGGAGAGACCCAGTACTTC

d_call: -
j_call: TRBJ1-2
clone_size: once
v_call: TRBV27
cdr3_aa: CASSLSGSNYGYTF
cdr3_nt: TGTGCCAGCAGTTTGTCCGGGTCCAACTATGGCTACACCTTC